This TCR beta chain was captured by sequencing in a study of T cell responses to AZD1222 COVID-19 vaccine (dated by TCRdb to the early 2020s). For the wider study: TCR sequencing covered more than 230 trial participants: about 210 given two doses of AZD1222 and around 25 given two doses of MenACWY control vaccine. Trial participants were enrolled by age into subgroups of 18-55, 56-69 and 70-plus years, and around 140, 26 and 57 TCR-sequenced participants, respectively, were included in these subgroups. The full study reports these points: The 56-69-year group was small, and its depth increase did not reach significance, likely because of low power. Because no day 14 peak-response samples were available, the repertoires could be characterized only after the peak T cell response. Vaccine-associated CD4 TCRs spanned the whole spike protein, with dominant responses in regions 160-218 and 743-854. After two AZD1222 doses, both the breadth and the depth of spike-specific TCRs were significantly higher than at day 0 and than in MenACWY recipients. Participants were mostly white British and included more females than males, and it was suggested by the authors that clonal diversity may have been underestimated. Nearly half of unique spike-specific TCRs reportedly recognized epitopes outside regions mutated in the B.1.351 and B.1.1.7 variants. Conclusions about previously exposed vaccinees were limited because only a handful of AZD1222 recipients were SARS-CoV-2 seropositive at baseline.

A distance of 36 bases separates the germline ends of V and J, which lose 7 bases and 2 bases respectively. The CDR3 goes from the cysteine to the phenylalanine over 22 residues. Kept here is only the CDR3 DNA, which spans 66 bases and is read in frame from base 1. From the germline V gene (reference sequence), CDR1 is MNHEY and CDR2 is SMNVEV. This specimen's time point label, interpreted: about 28 days (+/-7) after the second vaccine dose. Because spike-specific TCR depth and breadth did not differ between the two schedules, AZD1222 recipients who got a second dose at roughly 4 weeks were pooled with those who got a second dose at roughly 12 weeks. Vaccinee samples were obtained from the UK trials COV001 and COV002, which included a single-blind randomized controlled phase 2/3 trial of AZD1222 (ChAdOx1 nCoV-19) in healthy adults. Trial participant PBMC samples were collected at day 0 and day 28 after the second dose for TCRbeta chain sequencing.

The CDR3 regions of human TCRbeta chains were analyzed by immunosequencing. Under the source paper's analysis protocol: Repertoire TCRs were matched against a reference library of SARS-CoV-2-specific TCRs generated with the MIRA antigen-specificity platform. Breadth meant the fraction of unique TCRs that were SARS-CoV-2-associated, whereas depth meant the fraction of total T cells that were SARS-CoV-2-associated. Each spike-specific TCR was assigned to its reactive spike region and to a CD4 or CD8 class using the MIRA data. Log10-transformed breadth and depth values were compared by one-way ANOVA with Sidak's multiple comparisons tests. TCRdb re-hosts the immuneACCESS table, in-frame sequences only. Its copies lack some clones; in the studies checked, an unresolved V gene accounts for under half of them, and the cause for the rest is not known. The D gene and trimming were derived from the DNA, and the V and J assignments and clone size from that table. Here the sample has approximately 150,000 clones; roughly nine tenths occur a single time. Roughly 1.7% of the sample belongs to the ten largest clones.

Comments on this clone: The target of this receptor is not known. No base qualities exist here, and no much larger clone lies one base off it.

The TCR originated in an adult who received the AZD1222 COVID-19 vaccine. Here the chain combines TRBV27 and TRBJ2-1, with TRBD2 as a weak D call on 6 bases. The sample in question was peripheral blood, obtained 28 days after the second AZD1222 dose. The DNA reads TGTGCCAGCAAGGTTTGGGGCGGGGACTTGTTTCAAGCGGAAGAAGCCTACAATGAGCAGTTCTTC. It codes for CASKVWGGDLFQAEEAYNEQFF.